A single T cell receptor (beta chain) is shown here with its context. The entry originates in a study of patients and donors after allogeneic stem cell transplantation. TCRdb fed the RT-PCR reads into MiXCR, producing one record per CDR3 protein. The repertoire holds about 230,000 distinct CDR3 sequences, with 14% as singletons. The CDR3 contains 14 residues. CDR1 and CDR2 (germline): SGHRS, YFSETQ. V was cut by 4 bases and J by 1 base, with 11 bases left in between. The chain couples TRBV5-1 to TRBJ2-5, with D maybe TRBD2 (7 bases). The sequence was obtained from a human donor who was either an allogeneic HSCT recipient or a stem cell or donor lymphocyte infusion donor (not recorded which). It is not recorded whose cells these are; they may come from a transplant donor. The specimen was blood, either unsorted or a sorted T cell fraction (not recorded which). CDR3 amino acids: CASSPGGAQETQYF. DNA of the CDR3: TGCGCCAGCAGCCCTGGGGGGGCCCAAGAGACCCAGTACTTC.